This T cell receptor beta chain stems from a study of spatial heterogeneity in lung cancer. This CDR3 comprises 12 residues. Germline loops: CDR1 MNHNY, CDR2 SVGAGI (reference sequence). V was cut by 8 bases and J by 1 base, with 8 bases left in between. Points from the study as a whole: TCRs found ubiquitously expanded in tumor appeared in blood more at resection than at follow-up.

Each TCR cDNA molecule carried a unique molecular identifier. TCRdb fed the 5' RACE reads into MiXCR, producing one record per CDR3 protein. Of 10,000 to 15,000 distinct CDR3 sequences listed, 3% to 4.5% are singletons. Time point here: sample taken at primary tumor resection. This clonotype was recorded many times. Its antigen remains unknown. The V gene is TRBV6-6, the J gene TRBJ1-1; perhaps TRBD1 as D (5 bases). This receptor was obtained from a male donor with early-stage non-small cell lung cancer. The sample here was PBMCs, taken at surgery. CDR3 nucleotides: TGTGCCAGCGGGGGGTCGAACACTGAAGCTTTCTTT. Its translation: CASGGSNTEAFF.